The 31 T cell receptor beta chains given below trace back to one sample, sequenced in a study of Ad26.COV2.S vaccination and SARS-CoV-2 variants. Produced via immunoSEQ multiplex PCR; TCRdb's table is partial and in-frame only. The sample yields roughly 700,000 clones, around 92% seen once. Indicated treatment: around 19 received Ad26.COV2.S at low or high dose, single or two shots; about five received placebo; per-sample allocation not given. Vaccine and placebo recipients were sampled on day 63 after the first injection. The sample consisted of peripheral blood, taken in a trial of Ad26.COV2.S vaccine versus placebo. The receptors here all came from a person aged 18-65 years who received the Ad26.COV2.S COVID-19 vaccine or a placebo.

This chain joins TRBV19 and TRBJ1-2; D is possibly TRBD1 (5 bases). The CDR3 covers 16 residues. V lost 0 bases, J lost 8 bases, and 19 bases lay in between. Germline CDR1 LNHDA, CDR2 SQIVND (reference sequence). CDR3 sequence reads: CASSIDREGPIGGYTF. CDR3 DNA sequence: TGTGCCAGTAGTATAGATCGAGAGGGGCCGATCGGGGGCTACACCTTC.

V is TRBV24-1 and J is TRBJ2-2; D is ambiguous. The CDR3 runs 14 residues. V dropped 5 bases and J dropped 4 bases, with 10 bases sitting between them. The germline V gene encodes CDR1 KGHDR and CDR2 SFDVKD. The CDR3 bases are TGTGCCACCAGTGCGGAATCGTCCACCGGGGAGCTGTTTTTT. It is translated as CATSAESSTGELFF.

The rearrangement uses TRBV5-1 and TRBJ2-1; D uncertain. The CDR3 contains 17 residues. V was pared by 4 bases and J by 0 bases, with 17 bases between. Germline CDR1 SGHRS, CDR2 YFSETQ. The DNA for the CDR3 is TGCGCCAGCAGCGTTTTGCCTGCGCGTAGCTCCTACAATGAGCAGTTCTTC. It encodes CASSVLPARSSYNEQFF. Full variable domain (remainder filled in from reference TRBV5-1 and TRBJ2-1): KAGVTQTPRYLIKTRGQQVTLSCSPISGHRSVSWYQQTPGQGLQFLFEYFSETQRNKGNFPGRFSGRQFSNSRSEMNVSTLELGDSALYLCASSVLPARSSYNEQFFGPGTRLTVL.

The rearrangement joins TRBV2 to TRBJ2-5; possibly TRBD1 for D (6 bases). Trimming pared 6 bases from V and 0 bases from J, leaving 14 bases between. There are 15 residues in the CDR3. Germline-derived CDR1 and CDR2 are SNHLY and FYNNEI. CDR3 sequence reads: CASRVQGLYQETQYF. DNA for the CDR3: TGTGCCAGCAGGGTACAGGGCTTGTACCAAGAGACCCAGTACTTC.

The chain has TRBV2 and TRBJ2-2; TRBD2 matches at 13 bases. The CDR3 is made up of 19 amino acids. V lost 10 bases to trimming and J lost 8 bases; unmatched junction nucleotides: 22. Germline CDR1 SNHLY, CDR2 FYNNEI. This CDR3 reads CATRVPPGTSGNSQGELFF. The CDR3 DNA reads TGTGCCACTCGGGTACCCCCCGGGACTAGCGGGAATAGCCAAGGGGAGCTGTTTTTT.

This rearrangement joins TRBV11-2 to TRBJ2-3; unclear D gene. V shed 5 bases and J shed 1 base, with 7 bases lying between them. The CDR3 extends over 13 amino acids. The V gene's germline CDR1 is SGHAT and CDR2 FQNNGV. The CDR3 protein is CASSRSGTDTQYF. For the CDR3, the DNA is TGTGCCAGCAGCCGCTCCGGCACAGATACGCAGTATTTT.

V and J are TRBV13 and TRBJ2-7, with TRBD1 as a possible D gene (5 bases). Germline V lookup: CDR1 PRHDT, CDR2 FYEKMQ (reference sequence). Deletions cut 2 bases from V and 4 bases from J, with 6 bases between. The CDR3 extends over 12 amino acids. The CDR3 reads CASSLKGYEQYF. CDR3 bases: TGTGCCAGCAGCTTAAAGGGGTACGAGCAGTACTTC.

The rearrangement links TRBV6-2 or TRBV6-3 to TRBJ2-4, with D hard to call. Germline-derived CDR1 and CDR2 are MNHEY and SVGEGT. The CDR3 sequence is 14 residues long. The V gene lost 7 bases and the J gene lost 6 bases, with 16 bases spanning the gap. In DNA form, the CDR3 reads TGTGCCAGCAACCCAACTGCAGTTGGAAACATTCAGTACTTC. Residues: CASNPTAVGNIQYF.

This CDR3 reads CASSQVRGEQFF. In DNA, the CDR3 is TGTGCCAGCAGCCAAGTCAGGGGTGAGCAGTTCTTC. This chain joins TRBV3-1 (or the pseudogene TRBV3-2) and TRBJ2-1, with a weak D call TRBD1 (6 bases). The length of the CDR3 is 12 residues. V lost 1 base and J lost 9, with 7 bases in between. Per the germline V gene, CDR1 is LGHDT and CDR2 is YNNKEL (reference sequence).

V gene TRBV7-3 combines with J gene TRBJ2-1, with D unresolved. Per germline, CDR1 SGHTA and CDR2 FQGTGA. This CDR3 spans 12 amino acids. Trimming removed 0 bases at V and 10 bases at J, with 7 bases between. CDR3 bases: TGTGCCAGCAGCTTAACCGGTCGGGAGCAGTTCTTC. Translated: CASSLTGREQFF.

The chain carries TRBV7-6 and TRBJ2-1; no clear D. The CDR3 is 16 amino acids. The ends were cut back, 1 base at V and 8 bases at J, with 18 bases in the middle. From germline, CDR1 is SGHVS and CDR2 FNYEAQ. The CDR3 loop reads CASSLVGDGKNYEQFF. CDR3 DNA: TGTGCCAGCAGCTTAGTTGGTGACGGTAAGAACTATGAGCAGTTCTTC.

As for this clone: This sequence may be a read error, since a much larger clone differs from it by one base. Other DNA sequences in this specimen translate into the identical CDR3. The rearrangement uses TRBV12-3 or TRBV12-4 and TRBJ1-2; D gene ambiguous. V gave up 4 bases and J gave up 4 bases, with 4 bases separating them. CDR3 length: 11 amino acids. CDR3 in amino acids: CASSSGYGYTF. In DNA, the CDR3 is TGTGCCAGCAGTTCGGGCTATGGCTACACCTTC.

This clone was found a few times. V usage is TRBV5-4 and J usage is TRBJ2-2, with 11 bases fitting TRBD2. The CDR3 has 15 residues. With V trimmed by 5 bases and J by 8 bases, 8 bases remained unmatched. Germline CDR1 and CDR2: SGHNT and YYREEE (reference sequence). The CDR3 protein is CASSTSGRGPGELFF. The CDR3 DNA reads TGTGCCAGCAGTACTAGCGGGAGAGGTCCTGGGGAGCTGTTTTTT.

V and J are TRBV6-6 and TRBJ1-6; TRBD1 matches 7 bases. The V gene end was trimmed by 5 bases and the J gene end by 7 bases; junction bases not matched to a gene: 2. Germline CDR1 MNHNY, CDR2 SVGAGI (reference sequence). The CDR3 length is 13 residues. In DNA form, the CDR3 reads TGTGCCAGCAGTCGGGGACAGAATTCACCCCTCCACTTT. Translated, it gives CASSRGQNSPLHF.

The gene calls are TRBV6-5 and TRBJ1-1, with D possibly TRBD1 on 6 matching bases. The germline V gene has CDR1 MNHEY and CDR2 SVGAGI. The CDR3 has 15 amino acids. Trimming stripped 0 bases from V and 9 bases from J, with 17 bases between. The CDR3 DNA is TGTGCCAGCAGTTACTCGACGGGGGGGCGGGCTAAAGCTTTCTTT. Protein sequence: CASSYSTGGRAKAFF.

The rearrangement joins TRBV5-6 to TRBJ1-1; TRBD1 might be the D (5 bases). There are 11 residues in the CDR3. The V gene's germline CDR1 is SGHDT and CDR2 YYEEEE. The V end lost 4 bases, the J end lost 9 bases, and 10 bases lay between the germline ends. CDR3 in amino acids: CASSVQEKAFF. The DNA for the CDR3 is TGTGCCAGCAGCGTACAGGAAAAAGCTTTCTTT.

The gene calls are TRBV27 and TRBJ1-5; the D gene is possibly TRBD1 (5 bases). The CDR3 loop spans 14 amino acids. Trimming took 5 bases from V and 6 from J, leaving 14 bases between them. The germline V gene has CDR1 MNHEY and CDR2 SMNVEV (reference sequence). The CDR3 reads CASSRDPWRQPQHF. In DNA form, the CDR3 reads TGTGCCAGCAGTCGGGACCCCTGGCGTCAGCCCCAGCATTTT.

In regard to this clone: The same CDR3 is also encoded by other DNA sequences in this sample. The chain links TRBV27 to TRBJ1-5; D is undetermined. Trimming took off 0 bases at V and 4 bases at J, with 4 bases between the two ends. This CDR3 comprises 13 residues. In germline, CDR1 is MNHEY, CDR2 SMNVEV (reference sequence). The CDR3 DNA is TGTGCCAGCAGTTTATCCAGTAATCAGCCCCAGCATTTT. This sequence encodes CASSLSSNQPQHF.

A note on this clone: Other DNA sequences within the sample encode an identical CDR3. The chain links TRBV20-1 to TRBJ2-7; 7 bases align to TRBD1. This CDR3 is built from 11 residues. The germline V gene encodes CDR1 DFQATT and CDR2 SNEGSKA (reference sequence). The V segment lost 6 bases and the J segment 4 bases; nucleotides outside the gene matches: 3. CDR3 sequence: CSAIQGYEQYF. The CDR3 coding sequence is TGCAGTGCCATACAGGGGTACGAGCAGTACTTC.

The rearrangement links TRBV6-5 to TRBJ1-6; D might be TRBD1 (5 bases). CDR3 length: 15 amino acids. Germline CDR1 is MNHEY and CDR2 is SVGAGI. Trimming left V 0 bases short and J 5 bases short, with 8 bases between. The CDR3: CASSYSGVNNSPLHF. The CDR3, as DNA: TGTGCCAGCAGTTACTCAGGGGTTAATAATTCACCCCTCCACTTT.

V gene TRBV12-3 or TRBV12-4 combines with J gene TRBJ2-1; no clear D gene. With 4 bases removed from V and 1 base from J, the gap between germline ends came to 5 bases. The CDR3 consists of 13 residues. CDR3 loop: CASSSTSYNEQFF. The CDR3 coding sequence is TGTGCCAGCAGTTCCACTTCCTACAATGAGCAGTTCTTC.

The chain links TRBV10-3 to TRBJ1-4; D possibly corresponds to TRBD1 (6 bases). Germline V gene sequence: CDR1 ENHRY, CDR2 SYGVKD. The germline V and J ends were trimmed by 3 bases and 5 bases, with 7 bases remaining between them. The CDR3 covers 13 residues. CDR3 region: CAISDQGNEKLFF. The CDR3, as DNA: TGTGCCATCAGTGACCAGGGGAATGAAAAACTGTTTTTT.

The chain links TRBV19 to TRBJ1-1, with D possibly matching TRBD1 (5 bases). Trimming stripped 3 bases from V and 3 bases from J, with 11 bases between. CDR1 LNHDA and CDR2 SQIVND come from the germline V gene (reference sequence). CDR3 length equals 14 residues. This chain's CDR3 is CASSITGGDTEAFF. The CDR3 region has the DNA TGTGCCAGTAGTATCACAGGAGGGGACACTGAAGCTTTCTTT.

Only a few counts were recorded for this clone. This sequence joins TRBV19 and TRBJ1-5; 7 nucleotides match TRBD1. The germline gives CDR1 LNHDA, CDR2 SQIVND (reference sequence). The CDR3 is 14 residues long. V lost 4 bases to trimming and J lost 4 bases; unmatched junction nucleotides: 4. CDR3 DNA: TGTGCCAGTAGTACGCCGGGACAGAATCAGCCCCAGCATTTT. Amino acid sequence: CASSTPGQNQPQHF.

This chain links TRBV11-2 with TRBJ2-1, with 10 bases matching TRBD1. J lost 4 bases, V lost 0 bases, and 12 bases had no gene match. CDR1 is SGHAT, CDR2 FQNNGV, per germline. This CDR3 has 19 amino acids. In DNA, the CDR3 is TGTGCCAGCAGCTTAGATCCGGGACAGGGGTCAGCGGCTTACAATGAGCAGTTCTTC. Translated: CASSLDPGQGSAAYNEQFF.

As for this clone: The same CDR3 arises from other DNA sequences in this sample as well. V is TRBV13 and J is TRBJ1-1, with D possibly matching TRBD1 (5 bases). The CDR3 length is 13 residues. Germline V CDR1 and CDR2: PRHDT, FYEKMQ (reference sequence). Trimming took 5 bases from V and 1 from J, leaving 8 bases between them. Here the CDR3 reads CASSQRGNTEAFF. Here the CDR3 DNA reads TGTGCCAGCAGCCAAAGGGGGAACACTGAAGCTTTCTTT. The full variable domain, its missing parts supplied by reference TRBV13 and TRBJ1-1, is AAGVIQSPRHLIKEKRETATLKCYPIPRHDTVYWYQQGPGQDPQFLISFYEKMQSDKGSIPDRFSAQQFSDYHSELNMSSLELGDSALYFCASSQRGNTEAFFGQGTRLTVV.

The V and J genes are TRBV27 and TRBJ1-5; maybe TRBD1 (5 bases). Per the germline V gene, CDR1 is MNHEY and CDR2 is SMNVEV (reference sequence). CDR3 size: 14 residues. Deletions cut 5 bases from V and 5 bases from J, with 13 bases between. In nucleotides, the CDR3 is TGTGCCAGCAGTAAAACGACAGACTATCAGCCCCAGCATTTT. Protein: CASSKTTDYQPQHF.

As to this clone: Distinct nucleotide sequences in the sample also encode this CDR3. The chain joins TRBV19 to TRBJ1-5; tentative D call: TRBD1 (6 bases). The V end was cut by 4 bases, the J end by 4 bases, with 8 bases between. Germline assignment: CDR1 LNHDA and CDR2 SQIVND (reference sequence). This CDR3 contains 13 residues. The CDR3 nucleotides read TGTGCCAGTAGTAGGACAGTTAATCAGCCCCAGCATTTT. Its protein is CASSRTVNQPQHF.

V gene TRBV24-1 combines with J gene TRBJ2-1; the D gene is possibly TRBD1 (5 bases). The CDR3 is 14 residues long. CDR1 and CDR2 (germline): KGHDR, SFDVKD. The ends were cut back, 7 bases at V and 0 bases at J, with 9 bases in the middle. The CDR3 DNA is TGTGCCACCAGAGGGGAAGGCTCCTACAATGAGCAGTTCTTC. Amino acid sequence: CATRGEGSYNEQFF.

The chain carries TRBV5-6 and TRBJ1-1; D not resolved. The germline gives CDR1 SGHDT, CDR2 YYEEEE. The V end lost 4 bases, the J end lost 1 base, and 20 bases lay between the germline ends. The CDR3 is 17 amino acids. CDR3 in amino acids: CASSLHGVPGRNTEAFF. The CDR3 nucleotides read TGTGCCAGCAGCCTCCATGGGGTCCCAGGAAGGAACACTGAAGCTTTCTTT. The full variable domain, completed using reference TRBV5-6 and TRBJ1-1, is DAGVTQSPTHLIKTRGQQVTLRCSPKSGHDTVSWYQQALGQGPQFIFQYYEEEERQRGNFPDRFSGHQFPNYSSELNVNALLLGDSALYLCASSLHGVPGRNTEAFFGQGTRLTVV.

The CDR3 spells CASSPRTSPGNEQFF. The CDR3 bases are TGTGCCAGCAGCCCCCGGACTAGCCCGGGCAATGAGCAGTTCTTC. V usage is TRBV7-2 and J usage is TRBJ2-1, with TRBD2 matching over 8 bases. This CDR3 has 15 residues. Losses at the gene ends were 5 bases for V and 6 bases for J; bases not matched to a gene: 9. Germline lookup yields CDR1 SGHTA and CDR2 FQGNSA.